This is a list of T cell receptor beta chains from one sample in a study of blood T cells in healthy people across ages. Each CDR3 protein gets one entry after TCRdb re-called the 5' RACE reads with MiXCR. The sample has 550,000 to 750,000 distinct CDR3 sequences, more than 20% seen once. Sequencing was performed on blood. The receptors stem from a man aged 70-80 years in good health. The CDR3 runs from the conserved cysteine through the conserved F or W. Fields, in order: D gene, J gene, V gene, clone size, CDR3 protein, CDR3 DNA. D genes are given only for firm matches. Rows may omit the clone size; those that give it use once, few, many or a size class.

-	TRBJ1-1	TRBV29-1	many	CSVRQTEAFF	TGCAGCGTTAGACAGACTGAAGCTTTCTTT
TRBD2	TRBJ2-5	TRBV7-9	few	CASSLTGGPRETQYF	TGTGCCAGCAGCTTAACGGGGGGGCCCCGGGAGACCCAGTACTTC
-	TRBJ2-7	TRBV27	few	CASRSLVGEQYF	TGTGCCAGCAGGTCTTTGGTCGGCGAGCAGTACTTC
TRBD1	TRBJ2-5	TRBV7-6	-	CASSSGQTQETQYF	TGTGCCAGCAGCTCGGGACAGACCCAAGAGACCCAGTACTTC
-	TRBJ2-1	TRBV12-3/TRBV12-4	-	CASSYLGEQFF	TGTGCCAGCAGTTATCTGGGCGAGCAGTTCTTC
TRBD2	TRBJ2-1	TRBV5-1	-	CASSLLLAGSYNEQFF	TGCGCCAGCAGCTTGCTGCTAGCGGGGAGTTACAATGAGCAGTTCTTC
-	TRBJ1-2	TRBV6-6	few	CASSTSEGTYGYTF	TGTGCCAGCAGTACTAGCGAGGGCACCTATGGCTACACCTTC
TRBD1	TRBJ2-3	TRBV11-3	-	CASSSGQGKGTDTQYF	TGTGCCAGCAGCTCGGGACAGGGGAAGGGCACAGATACGCAGTATTTT
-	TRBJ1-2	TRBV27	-	CASSSLGALRNYGYTF	TGTGCCAGCAGTTCCCTCGGGGCTTTGCGAAACTATGGCTACACCTTC
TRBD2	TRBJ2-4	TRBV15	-	CATSRDTLAGDMIGAKNIQYF	TGTGCCACCAGCAGAGATACACTAGCGGGAGATATGATCGGGGCCAAAAACATTCAGTACTTC
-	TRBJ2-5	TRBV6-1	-	CASSWTIKETQYF	TGTGCCAGCAGTTGGACTATCAAAGAGACCCAGTACTTC
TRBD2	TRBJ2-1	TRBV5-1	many	CASSLAVIAGVNEQFF	TGCGCCAGCAGCTTGGCGGTAATAGCGGGAGTCAATGAGCAGTTCTTC